The 22 T cell receptor beta chains below all came from one sample that was sequenced in a study of breast tumors, draining lymph nodes, adjacent tissues. TCRdb re-called the multiplex PCR reads with MiXCR, one entry per CDR3 protein. The repertoire holds roughly 120,000 distinct CDR3 sequences, with 15% to 20% as singletons. The lymph nodes were axillary draining lymph nodes from breast cancer patients. Sequenced sample: axillary lymph node tissue. These receptor sequences come from a female donor with breast cancer. Some clones in this sample may be carry-over from other donors' samples.

This clonotype was detected ten times or more. The chain has TRBV7-2 and TRBJ2-5; D unresolved. Trimming took off 6 bases at V and 4 bases at J, with 9 bases between the two ends. The germline CDR1 and CDR2 sequences are SGHTA and FQGNSA. CDR3 size: 12 residues. The CDR3 sequence is CASSPDGETQYF. Written as DNA, the CDR3 is TGTGCCAGCAGTCCCGATGGAGAGACCCAGTACTTC.

Notes on this clonotype: This sequence may be a read error, since a much larger clone differs from it by one base. This chain joins TRBV7-9 and TRBJ1-2; a possible D gene is TRBD1 (5 bases). The CDR3 runs 14 residues. The V and J ends lost 5 bases and 1 base respectively, with 11 bases between them. Germline V gene data show CDR1 as SEHNR and CDR2 as FQNEAQ (reference sequence). The CDR3 region has the DNA TGTGCCAGCAGCGCAGTGGACATTAACTATGGCTACACCTTC. Protein sequence: CASSAVDINYGYTF.

This clonotype was recorded many times. V usage is TRBV3-1 and J usage is TRBJ1-6; D is possibly TRBD1 (6 bases). This CDR3 is 16 amino acids long. Germline CDR1 LGHDT, CDR2 YNNKEL (reference sequence). Trimming stripped 5 bases from V and 4 bases from J, with 15 bases between. This CDR3 is CASSIRDTLYNSPLHF. CDR3 nucleotides: TGTGCCAGCAGCATCCGGGACACCCTTTATAATTCACCCCTCCACTTT. Filled out from reference TRBV3-1 and TRBJ1-6, the complete variable domain reads DTAVSQTPKYLVTQMGNDKSIKCEQNLGHDTMYWYKQDSKKFLKIMFSYNNKELIINETVPNRFSPKSPDKAHLNLHINSLELGDSAVYFCASSIRDTLYNSPLHFGNGTRLTVT.

This clonotype was picked up many times. The V and J genes are TRBV3-1 and TRBJ1-4; TRBD1 might be the D (5 bases). Germline V gene data show CDR1 as LGHDT and CDR2 as YNNKEL (reference sequence). Trimming shortened V by 5 bases and J by 5 bases, and 15 bases separated the two germline ends. CDR3 length: 15 residues. This CDR3 reads CASSLKGARNEKLFF. The CDR3 DNA follows: TGTGCCAGCAGCTTAAAAGGGGCCCGAAATGAAAAACTGTTTTTT.

This clonotype was observed at least ten times. This rearrangement joins TRBV20-1 to TRBJ2-7; D may match TRBD1 or TRBD2 (7 bases each). The V gene lost 6 bases and the J gene lost 0 bases, with 12 bases spanning the gap. Germline V lookup: CDR1 DFQATT, CDR2 SNEGSKA (reference sequence). This CDR3 region has 13 residues. CDR3 nucleotide sequence: TGCAGTGCCCAGGGGGGGTACTCCTACGAGCAGTACTTC. It encodes CSAQGGYSYEQYF.

At least ten counts were recorded for this clonotype. This chain connects TRBV7-8 to TRBJ2-1; D is perhaps TRBD2 (5 bases). The germline gives CDR1 SGHVS, CDR2 FQNEAQ. The V gene lost 1 base and the J gene lost 4 bases, with 8 bases spanning the gap. The CDR3 loop spans 14 amino acids. The CDR3, as DNA: TGTGCCAGCAGCTTAGAATTAGCGTACAATGAGCAGTTCTTC. Its translation is CASSLELAYNEQFF.

This clonotype has ten or more counts. The chain is built from TRBV30 and TRBJ1-3, with D maybe TRBD1 (6 bases). Germline CDR1 GTSNPN, CDR2 SVGIG (reference sequence). The length of the CDR3 is 12 residues. V was shortened by 4 bases and J by 3 bases, with 7 bases between the two germline ends. The CDR3 DNA sequence: TGTGCCTGGAAAGGGGGTGGAAACACCATATATTTT. Protein product: CAWKGGGNTIYF.

This rearrangement joins TRBV5-1 to TRBJ1-1; the D gene is possibly TRBD1 (6 bases). V lost 1 base and J lost 0, with 10 bases in between. The length of the CDR3 is 15 residues. Looked up from germline, CDR1 is SGHRS and CDR2 is YFSETQ. CDR3 loop: CASSLLSGVNTEAFF. The DNA for the CDR3 is TGCGCCAGCAGCTTGTTGTCAGGGGTGAACACTGAAGCTTTCTTT. The entire variable domain, with the rest obtained from reference TRBV5-1 and TRBJ1-1, is as follows: KAGVTQTPRYLIKTRGQQVTLSCSPISGHRSVSWYQQTPGQGLQFLFEYFSETQRNKGNFPGRFSGRQFSNSRSEMNVSTLELGDSALYLCASSLLSGVNTEAFFGQGTRLTVV.

To note about this clonotype: An end of the junction differs from the germline gene, which may be a read error. The CDR3 here is CASSRREYGEPFF. The DNA of the CDR3 is TGTGCCAGCAGTCGAAGGGAGTACGGGGAGCCGTTTTTT. The V gene is TRBV27, the J gene TRBJ2-2; possible D gene TRBD2, 5 bases. The CDR3 is 13 amino acids. Germline CDR1 and CDR2: MNHEY and SMNVEV (reference sequence).

This clonotype showed up many times. The chain links TRBV6-1 to TRBJ2-3; 11 bases map to TRBD2. CDR1 and CDR2 (germline): MNHNS, SASEGT. Trimming at V came to 6 bases and at J to 1 base, leaving 12 bases not matched to a gene. The CDR3 runs to 18 residues. The CDR3 bases are TGTGCCAGCAGGCTTACTAGCGGGGGCGGGTGGGGCACAGATACGCAGTATTTT. Residues: CASRLTSGGGWGTDTQYF.

This clonotype was observed once. A read error may explain this, as a much larger clone is one base away. V is TRBV5-1 and J is TRBJ2-2; D is ambiguous. The germline V and J ends were trimmed by 4 bases and 10 bases, with 14 bases remaining between them. CDR1 and CDR2 from the germline V gene are SGHRS and YFSETQ. The length of the CDR3 is 13 residues. CDR3 in amino acids: CASSPGPGEELFF. CDR3 nucleotide sequence: TGCGCCAGCAGCCCCGGACCAGGCGAGGAGCTGTTTTTT.

This clonotype was observed many times. This chain links TRBV12-3 or TRBV12-4 with TRBJ2-5, with D uncertain. The CDR3 runs to 13 residues. With 5 bases removed from V and 2 bases from J, the gap between germline ends came to 9 bases. The CDR3 protein is CASSPHIQETQYF. The CDR3 DNA is TGTGCCAGCAGTCCACACATACAAGAGACCCAGTACTTC.

Concerning this clonotype: A clone one base away is much larger, so this may be a read error. This chain connects TRBV10-2 to TRBJ1-6; D is unresolved. This CDR3 contains 14 residues. Germline CDR1 and CDR2: WSHSY and SAAADI. V lost 6 bases and J lost 10, with 16 bases in between. CDR3 nucleotide sequence: TGCGCCAGCAGCATTTCCGGAGGCGGGTCACCCCTCCACTTT. This codes for CASSISGGGSPLHF.

This clonotype was picked up many times. The genes are TRBV7-3 and TRBJ2-5, with 11 positions matching TRBD2. Germline-derived CDR1 and CDR2 are SGHTA and FQGTGA. The CDR3 has 16 amino acids. V shed 5 bases and J 5 bases; nucleotides not matched to a gene: 10. The CDR3, as DNA: TGTGCCAGCAGCCCCCATAGCGGGGGGGGAGGGGAGACCCAGTACTTC. The encoded protein is CASSPHSGGGGETQYF.

This clonotype was found many times. The genes are TRBV27 and TRBJ1-5; D may be TRBD1 (5 bases). The germline V gene encodes CDR1 MNHEY and CDR2 SMNVEV (reference sequence). There are 12 residues in the CDR3. V was pared by 3 bases and J by 6 bases, with 6 bases between. CDR3 sequence: CASSFGGQPQHF. CDR3 nucleotides: TGTGCCAGCAGTTTTGGGGGTCAGCCCCAGCATTTT.

This clonotype was observed many times. The V gene is TRBV10-3, the J gene TRBJ1-2; D call uncertain. The CDR3 loop spans 13 amino acids. CDR1 and CDR2 from the germline V gene are ENHRY and SYGVKD. Trimming shortened V by 2 bases and J by 10 bases, and 14 bases separated the two germline ends. The CDR3 DNA follows: TGTGCCATCAGTGAGAGGTCACTCCCCTACTACACCTTC. Amino acids: CAISERSLPYYTF.

Concerning this clonotype: This may be a read error, as it is one base from a much larger clone. The V gene is TRBV6-1, the J gene TRBJ2-7; 8 bases are shared with TRBD1. The trim removed 5 bases at V and 4 bases at J, leaving 13 bases unmatched. This CDR3 has 16 amino acids. The germline V gene encodes CDR1 MNHNS and CDR2 SASEGT. The CDR3 protein is CASSFQPGTGGYEQYF. The DNA for the CDR3 is TGTGCCAGCAGTTTTCAACCGGGGACAGGAGGGTACGAGCAGTACTTC.

This clonotype was seen ten or more times. The chain couples TRBV6-1 to TRBJ1-5; a possible D gene is TRBD1 (5 bases). Trimming took 11 bases from V and 5 from J, leaving 10 bases between them. Germline assignment: CDR1 MNHNS and CDR2 SASEGT. This CDR3 contains 11 residues. The CDR3 sequence: CAVQGDQPQHF. CDR3 in DNA: TGTGCCGTGCAGGGAGATCAGCCCCAGCATTTT.

This clonotype occurred many times. J is TRBJ2-1 and V is TRBV24-1; TRBD2 agrees at 11 bases. Germline V gene lookup returns CDR1 KGHDR and CDR2 SFDVKD. With V trimmed by 4 bases and J by 2 bases, 3 bases remained unmatched. The length of the CDR3 is 16 residues. This CDR3 is CATSESSGGAYNEQFF. CDR3 DNA: TGTGCCACCAGTGAGAGTAGCGGGGGGGCCTACAATGAGCAGTTCTTC.

The rearrangement uses TRBV3-1 and TRBJ2-2, with D possibly TRBD1 on 6 matching bases. Per germline, CDR1 LGHDT and CDR2 YNNKEL (reference sequence). This CDR3 region has 15 residues. Trimming stripped 8 bases from V and 1 base from J, with 14 bases between. The CDR3: CASGNWTVNTGELFF. For the CDR3, the DNA is TGTGCCAGCGGTAATTGGACAGTGAACACCGGGGAGCTGTTTTTT.

As concerns this clonotype: This may be a read error: a much more frequent sequence differs by one nucleotide. The chain is built from TRBV6-6 and TRBJ1-5, with TRBD1 identical over 8 bases. The trim removed 6 bases at V and 6 bases at J, leaving 13 bases unmatched. The length of the CDR3 is 16 residues. Germline CDR1 MNHNY, CDR2 SVGAGI (reference sequence). CDR3 loop: CASSWRTGTGSQPQHF. The CDR3 DNA sequence: TGTGCCAGCAGCTGGAGGACCGGGACAGGAAGTCAGCCCCAGCATTTT.

At least ten counts were recorded for this clonotype. The chain is built from TRBV29-1 and TRBJ2-7; 13 bases map to TRBD2. V was clipped by 1 base and J by 4 bases; unmatched bases: 7. CDR1 SQVTM and CDR2 ANQGSEA come from the germline V gene. The CDR3 sequence is 16 residues long. The CDR3 loop reads CSVEGRGTSGKYEQYF. CDR3 bases: TGCAGCGTTGAAGGTCGGGGGACTAGCGGGAAGTACGAGCAGTACTTC.